This T cell receptor beta chain was captured in a study of T cells after yellow fever vaccination. TCRdb re-derived calls from the 5' RACE reads in MiXCR, one entry per CDR3 protein. The sample lists 500,000 to 650,000 distinct CDR3 sequences; about 12% were seen once. V gave up 2 bases and J gave up 5 bases, with 14 bases separating them. Per germline, CDR1 SGHVS and CDR2 FQNEAQ. The CDR3 runs to 15 residues. A remark on this clonotype: What it binds is unknown.

Regarding the study as a whole: Post-booster reappearance was seen for most primary-vaccination clones (96% CD4, around 88% CD8). Bulk-population clonotypes that are abundant could appear as contaminants in FACS-sorted repertoires.

The gene calls are TRBV7-8 and TRBJ2-3; a weak D match, TRBD1 (5 bases). The sequencing used PBMCs, collected on the day of the yellow fever booster vaccination. This sequence was found in a man aged 25 to 45 who received the YFV17D yellow fever vaccine. The CDR3 DNA reads TGTGCCAGCAGCTTACTTCAGGGTAGGAAAGATACGCAGTATTTT. This sequence encodes CASSLLQGRKDTQYF.